The text below deals with one T cell receptor beta chain. Its antigen is not identified. The sample originates from a study of T cell repertoires in cytomegalovirus infection. On the study more broadly: The authors used CMV epitopes that were HLA-C-restricted (recently identified) and HLA-B-restricted (well studied). Public signatures in TCR beta pointed to CMV infection and matching HLA type.

V trimming: 2 bases; J trimming: 4 bases; junction bases outside the gene matches: 4. This CDR3 is 15 amino acids long. CDR1 and CDR2 (germline): SGHVS, FQNEAQ. TCRdb recomputed calls from the reads with MiXCR, one row per CDR3 protein. The repertoire holds approximately 70,000 distinct CDR3 sequences, with around 20% as singletons. Study-wide results and limits: Cumulative frequency of public TCR beta families picked out carriers of CMV plus the relevant HLA.

The chain combines TRBV7-8 with TRBJ2-2; 7 positions match TRBD2. Specimen: CD8+ T cells from cultured PBMCs, collected from culture after CMV antigen stimulation. This TCR came from a human donor in good health (CMV status not recorded). Some clones in this sample may be carry-over from other donors' samples. CDR3 protein: CASSLKGGSTGELFF. CDR3 bases: TGTGCCAGCAGCTTAAAGGGAGGGAGCACCGGGGAGCTGTTTTTT.